Following are 29 T cell receptor beta chains from one sample sequenced in a study of blood T cell repertoires in COVID-19 (dated by TCRdb to the early 2020s). The library was made by the immunoSEQ multiplex PCR assay. Held by TCRdb, this immuneACCESS table contains in-frame sequences only and omits some clones. Under half of the omission traces to an unresolved V gene where checked; the cause of the rest is unknown. The sample has about 140,000 clones on record, approximately 87% of them singletons. Roughly 4% of the sample is taken by the ten largest. The specimen sequenced was peripheral blood. The receptors derive from a woman aged 40 to 50 with acute or convalescent COVID-19.

The V and J genes are TRBV2 and TRBJ2-3, with D possibly being TRBD2 (5 bases). The germline V gene has CDR1 SNHLY and CDR2 FYNNEI. Trimming shortened V by 7 bases and J by 1 base, and 15 bases separated the two germline ends. The length of the CDR3 is 15 residues. This chain's CDR3 is CASKNGIERTDTQYF. The DNA for the CDR3 is TGTGCCAGCAAGAACGGGATTGAGCGCACAGATACGCAGTATTTT. The entire variable domain, with the rest obtained from reference TRBV2 and TRBJ2-3, is as follows: EPEVTQTPSHQVTQMGQEVILRCVPISNHLYFYWYRQILGQKVEFLVSFYNNEISEKSEIFDDQFSVERPDGSNFTLKIRSTKLEDSAMYFCASKNGIERTDTQYFGPGTRLTVL.

The V gene is TRBV2, the J gene TRBJ1-1; D not certain. The germline V gene encodes CDR1 SNHLY and CDR2 FYNNEI. The CDR3 is made up of 13 amino acids. Trimming left V 5 bases short and J 3 bases short, with 10 bases between. The CDR3, as DNA: TGTGCCAGCAGTCCGGGTAGGTACACTGAAGCTTTCTTT. Its protein is CASSPGRYTEAFF.

This chain uses TRBV5-6 with TRBJ2-1; 8 nucleotides line up with TRBD2. Germline V gives CDR1 SGHDT, CDR2 YYEEEE. The V and J ends lost 4 bases and 3 bases, in that order; junction bases with no gene match: 6. This CDR3 spans 15 amino acids. CDR3 sequence (DNA): TGTGCCAGCAGCCCCGCGGGGGGCTACTACAATGAGCAGTTCTTC. It encodes CASSPAGGYYNEQFF.

The chain carries TRBV2 and TRBJ1-6; maybe TRBD1 (6 bases). CDR3 length: 16 residues. Germline CDR1 and CDR2: SNHLY and FYNNEI. The V end was cut by 2 bases, the J end by 7 bases, with 15 bases between. The DNA for the CDR3 is TGTGCCAGCAGTGAATGGGTCCCACAGGGAAATTCACCCCTCCACTTT. Translated: CASSEWVPQGNSPLHF. The full variable domain, in which reference TRBV2 and TRBJ1-6 provide the parts outside the CDR3, is EPEVTQTPSHQVTQMGQEVILRCVPISNHLYFYWYRQILGQKVEFLVSFYNNEISEKSEIFDDQFSVERPDGSNFTLKIRSTKLEDSAMYFCASSEWVPQGNSPLHFGNGTRLTVT.

CDR3 amino acids: CASSPRTGQRVGAGELFF. The CDR3 DNA reads as TGCGCCAGCAGCCCAAGGACAGGACAACGGGTGGGGGCCGGGGAGCTGTTTTTT. This chain connects TRBV4-1 to TRBJ2-2; TRBD1 matches 7 bases. The CDR3 covers 18 residues. Trimming took 4 bases from V and 6 from J; bases not matched to a gene: 17. Germline V lookup: CDR1 MGHRA, CDR2 YSYEKL.

The rearrangement uses TRBV9 and TRBJ2-1; D is possibly TRBD1 (6 bases). The CDR3 has 15 amino acids. Germline V CDR1 and CDR2: SGDLS, YYNGEE. With 3 bases removed from V and 0 bases from J, the gap between germline ends came to 10 bases. In DNA, the CDR3 is TGTGCCAGCAGCGGAGACAGGTCCTCCTACAATGAGCAGTTCTTC. Its translation: CASSGDRSSYNEQFF.

In nucleotides, the CDR3 is TGTGCCAGTAGTCAGCCAGGCACTCCCTACGAGCAGTACTTC. Translation: CASSQPGTPYEQYF. The gene calls are TRBV19 and TRBJ2-7, with D unclear. CDR1 is LNHDA and CDR2 is SQIVND in the germline V gene (reference sequence). Trimming removed 5 bases from V and 2 bases from J, with 13 bases in between. The CDR3 is 14 residues long.

The chain recombines TRBV5-1 with TRBJ1-5, with D uncertain. Trimming left V 6 bases short and J 7 bases short, with 8 bases between. Germline V gene data show CDR1 as SGHRS and CDR2 as YFSETQ. This CDR3 comprises 11 residues. The CDR3 loop reads CASNGRQPQHF. The CDR3 DNA is TGCGCCAGCAACGGGAGGCAGCCCCAGCATTTT.

The chain has TRBV14 and TRBJ2-2; TRBD2 is a possible D gene (5 bases). Trimming stripped 2 bases from V and 0 bases from J, with 10 bases between. The CDR3 length is 16 residues. Germline CDR1 is SGHDN and CDR2 is FVKESK. CDR3 nucleotides: TGTGCCAGCAGCCAAATCATCGGGGCGAACACCGGGGAGCTGTTTTTT. It is translated as CASSQIIGANTGELFF.

The V gene is TRBV28, the J gene TRBJ1-1; D is possibly TRBD1 (6 bases). Germline lookup yields CDR1 MDHEN and CDR2 SYDVKM. CDR3 length equals 14 residues. With 8 bases removed from V and 5 bases from J, the gap between germline ends came to 18 bases. The CDR3 DNA reads TGTGCCAGCCTCGAAGGGGGGGGTTCGACTGAAGCTTTCTTT. This sequence encodes CASLEGGGSTEAFF.

The CDR3 is CASSPGQQSNQPQHF. The CDR3 coding sequence is TGTGCCAGCAGCCCGGGACAGCAGAGCAATCAGCCCCAGCATTTT. This chain uses TRBV7-9 with TRBJ1-5; the match to TRBD1 covers 7 bases. The CDR3 is 15 residues long. V shed 5 bases and J 1 base; nucleotides not matched to a gene: 5. Germline loops: CDR1 SEHNR, CDR2 FQNEAQ (reference sequence).

The gene calls are TRBV6-2 or TRBV6-3 and TRBJ2-7, with D tentatively TRBD2 (5 bases). The CDR3 extends over 15 amino acids. Germline CDR1 is MNHEY and CDR2 is SVGEGT. V was shortened by 2 bases and J by 2 bases, with 13 bases between the two germline ends. The CDR3 coding sequence is TGTGCCAGCAGTTACCTGTCAGGAGCGGCCTACGAGCAGTACTTC. It specifies CASSYLSGAAYEQYF.

The J gene is TRBJ1-1, the V gene TRBV6-2 or TRBV6-3, with TRBD1 identical over 8 bases. The CDR3 runs 14 residues. The V and J ends lost 2 bases and 1 base, in that order; junction bases with no gene match: 0. Germline-derived CDR1 and CDR2 are MNHEY and SVGEGT. The chain's CDR3 is CASSYDRGNTEAFF. The CDR3 coding sequence is TGTGCCAGCAGTTACGACAGGGGGAACACTGAAGCTTTCTTT.

The chain combines TRBV7-6 with TRBJ1-1, with D maybe TRBD1 (5 bases). V was cut by 1 base and J by 5 bases, with 8 bases left in between. CDR3 length equals 13 residues. Per the germline V gene, CDR1 is SGHVS and CDR2 is FNYEAQ. The CDR3 nucleotides read TGTGCCAGCAGCTTAGGGGGCGAGACTGAAGCTTTCTTT. It codes for CASSLGGETEAFF.

The chain employs TRBV30 and TRBJ2-5, with TRBD2 identical over 7 bases. V shed 8 bases and J 5 bases; nucleotides not matched to a gene: 8. The germline gives CDR1 GTSNPN, CDR2 SVGIG (reference sequence). CDR3 length: 12 residues. The CDR3 DNA sequence: TGTGCCACGACGGTGGGGGGGGAGACCCAGTACTTC. Encoded protein: CATTVGGETQYF.

The CDR3 spells CASSGEGPSTNEKLFF. The CDR3, as DNA: TGTGCCAGCAGTGGGGAGGGGCCATCAACTAATGAAAAACTGTTTTTT. V gene TRBV2 combines with J gene TRBJ1-4; tentatively, D is TRBD1 (5 bases). The CDR3 covers 16 residues. In germline, CDR1 is SNHLY, CDR2 FYNNEI. Between the trimmed V and J ends, which lost 4 bases and 0 bases, there was a span of 12 bases.

The rearrangement uses TRBV13 and TRBJ2-1; 12 bases agree with TRBD2. V lost 4 bases and J lost 7; bases outside the gene matches: 11. This CDR3 has 17 residues. The germline CDR1 and CDR2 sequences are PRHDT and FYEKMQ (reference sequence). DNA for the CDR3: TGTGCCAGCAGCTCCCGGACTAGCGGGGCGTGGGGTAATGAGCAGTTCTTC. Protein sequence: CASSSRTSGAWGNEQFF.

The J gene is TRBJ1-2, the V gene TRBV6-6; D gene ambiguous. V was cut by 6 bases and J by 5 bases, with 13 bases left in between. CDR1 is MNHNY, CDR2 SVGAGI, per germline (reference sequence). This CDR3 contains 13 residues. CDR3 nucleotide sequence: TGTGCCAGCAGCCCAGAAGGGAGGTATGGCTACACCTTC. Translation gives CASSPEGRYGYTF.

This chain uses TRBV4-3 with TRBJ1-4; D is undetermined. Trimming took 4 bases from V and 11 from J, leaving 17 bases between them. There are 14 residues in the CDR3. The V gene's germline CDR1 is LGHNA and CDR2 YSLEER. The CDR3 is CASSPREREEKLFF. CDR3 sequence (DNA): TGCGCCAGCAGCCCTCGGGAGCGAGAAGAGAAACTGTTTTTT.

V and J are TRBV19 and TRBJ1-1; 7 bases line up with TRBD1. V gave up 6 bases and J gave up 3 bases; unmatched junction bases: 13. This CDR3 comprises 16 residues. Looked up from germline, CDR1 is LNHDA and CDR2 is SQIVND (reference sequence). Written as DNA, the CDR3 is TGTGCCAGTAGCCAAACCTCGACAGGGAGGTACACTGAAGCTTTCTTT. Amino acid sequence: CASSQTSTGRYTEAFF.

The chain carries TRBV9 and TRBJ2-7, with D possibly matching TRBD1 (6 bases). The CDR3 consists of 15 residues. Trimming shortened V by 0 bases and J by 3 bases, and 13 bases separated the two germline ends. The germline V gene encodes CDR1 SGDLS and CDR2 YYNGEE. The CDR3 bases are TGTGCCAGCAGCGTAGCTACAGGGTCTCTCTACGAGCAGTACTTC. It yields the protein CASSVATGSLYEQYF. Full variable domain (missing parts from reference TRBV9 and TRBJ2-7): DSGVTQTPKHLITATGQRVTLRCSPRSGDLSVYWYQQSLDQGLQFLIQYYNGEERAKGNILERFSAQQFPDLHSELNLSSLELGDSALYFCASSVATGSLYEQYFGPGTRLTVT.

On this clone itself: The sample holds other DNA sequences that translate to the same CDR3. The chain recombines TRBV5-1 with TRBJ1-1; perhaps TRBD1 as D (5 bases). The CDR3 sequence is 15 residues long. Germline V gene lookup returns CDR1 SGHRS and CDR2 YFSETQ. The V end lost 0 bases, the J end lost 0 bases, and 9 bases lay between the germline ends. DNA for the CDR3: TGCGCCAGCAGCTTGGCCGCAGGGATGAACACTGAAGCTTTCTTT. Translation: CASSLAAGMNTEAFF.

This clone was counted a single time. The V call is TRBV6-2 or TRBV6-3, the J call TRBJ2-5; D might be TRBD1 (6 bases). V was shortened by 6 bases and J by 5 bases, with 13 bases between the two germline ends. Germline V CDR1 and CDR2: MNHEY, SVGEGT. This CDR3 region has 13 residues. CDR3 sequence reads: CASSRGFGETQYF. The CDR3 coding sequence is TGTGCCAGCAGCAGGGGATTTGGGGAGACCCAGTACTTC.

The J gene is TRBJ2-7, the V gene TRBV3-1 (or the pseudogene TRBV3-2), with TRBD2 identical over 7 bases. The length of the CDR3 is 16 residues. Germline V gene sequence: CDR1 LGHDT, CDR2 YNNKEL (reference sequence). Germline trimming cut 3 bases from V and 5 bases from J; bases unmatched to any gene: 13. This CDR3 is CASSQMTVPGRDEQYF. CDR3 DNA sequence: TGTGCCAGCAGCCAGATGACAGTTCCGGGGAGGGACGAGCAGTACTTC.

The chain employs TRBV6-5 and TRBJ1-2; 8 bases fit TRBD1. The CDR3 consists of 14 residues. Germline values: CDR1 MNHEY, CDR2 SVGAGI. V gave up 2 bases and J gave up 8 bases; unmatched junction bases: 7. The CDR3 nucleotides are TGTGCCAGCAGTTACAGTTGGACAGGGAAGGGCTACACCTTC. It translates to CASSYSWTGKGYTF.

This chain connects TRBV19 to TRBJ1-3; D not resolved. The germline V gene has CDR1 LNHDA and CDR2 SQIVND (reference sequence). V was pared by 5 bases and J by 0 bases, with 5 bases between. CDR3 length equals 13 residues. The CDR3 nucleotides are TGTGCCAGTAGTCGGAGCTCTGGAAACACCATATATTTT. It yields the protein CASSRSSGNTIYF.

The chain uses TRBV30 and TRBJ2-5, with 12 bases matching TRBD1. Germline CDR1 and CDR2: GTSNPN and SVGIG (reference sequence). This CDR3 spans 14 amino acids. The trim removed 2 bases at V and 4 bases at J, leaving 2 bases unmatched. The CDR3 loop reads CAWSWDRGLETQYF. CDR3 nucleotides: TGTGCCTGGAGTTGGGACAGGGGGCTAGAGACCCAGTACTTC. Drawing the rest from reference TRBV30 and TRBJ2-5, the complete variable domain is SQTIHQWPATLVQPVGSPLSLECTVEGTSNPNLYWYRQAAGRGLQLLFYSVGIGQISSEVPQNLSASRPQDRQFILSSKKLLLSDSGFYLCAWSWDRGLETQYFGPGTRLLVL.

The chain carries TRBV7-2 and TRBJ2-7, with D tentatively TRBD2 (5 bases). The CDR3 sequence is 16 residues long. V was clipped by 4 bases and J by 2 bases, with 18 bases between them. Germline CDR1 SGHTA, CDR2 FQGNSA. The CDR3 loop reads CASSWAAGDTTYEQYF. CDR3 DNA: TGTGCCAGCAGCTGGGCGGCGGGCGACACCACCTACGAGCAGTACTTC.

V gene TRBV13 combines with J gene TRBJ1-1, with TRBD1 identical over 8 bases. Germline CDR1 is PRHDT and CDR2 is FYEKMQ (reference sequence). J gave up 9 bases and V 3 bases, and 9 bases lay outside the gene matches. The CDR3 totals 14 residues. The CDR3 region is CASSFPGRTGKAFF. The CDR3, as DNA: TGTGCCAGCAGCTTCCCCGGAAGGACAGGGAAAGCTTTCTTT.